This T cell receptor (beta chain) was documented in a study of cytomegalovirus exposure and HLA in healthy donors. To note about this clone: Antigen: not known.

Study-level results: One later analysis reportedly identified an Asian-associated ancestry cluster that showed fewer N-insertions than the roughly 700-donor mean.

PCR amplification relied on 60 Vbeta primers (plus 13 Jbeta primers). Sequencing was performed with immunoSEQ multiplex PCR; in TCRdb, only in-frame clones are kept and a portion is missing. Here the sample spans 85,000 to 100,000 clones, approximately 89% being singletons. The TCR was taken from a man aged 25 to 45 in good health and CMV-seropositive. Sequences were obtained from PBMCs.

The CDR3 DNA follows: TGCGCCAGCAGCATCGGACAGGGCGTCGATACGCAGTATTTT. Amino acid sequence: CASSIGQGVDTQYF. The rearrangement joins TRBV5-1 to TRBJ2-3; 8 nucleotides match TRBD1. The CDR3 spans 14 residues. Trimming cost V 4 bases and J 6 bases; bases outside gene matches: 7. Germline assignment: CDR1 SGHRS and CDR2 YFSETQ.